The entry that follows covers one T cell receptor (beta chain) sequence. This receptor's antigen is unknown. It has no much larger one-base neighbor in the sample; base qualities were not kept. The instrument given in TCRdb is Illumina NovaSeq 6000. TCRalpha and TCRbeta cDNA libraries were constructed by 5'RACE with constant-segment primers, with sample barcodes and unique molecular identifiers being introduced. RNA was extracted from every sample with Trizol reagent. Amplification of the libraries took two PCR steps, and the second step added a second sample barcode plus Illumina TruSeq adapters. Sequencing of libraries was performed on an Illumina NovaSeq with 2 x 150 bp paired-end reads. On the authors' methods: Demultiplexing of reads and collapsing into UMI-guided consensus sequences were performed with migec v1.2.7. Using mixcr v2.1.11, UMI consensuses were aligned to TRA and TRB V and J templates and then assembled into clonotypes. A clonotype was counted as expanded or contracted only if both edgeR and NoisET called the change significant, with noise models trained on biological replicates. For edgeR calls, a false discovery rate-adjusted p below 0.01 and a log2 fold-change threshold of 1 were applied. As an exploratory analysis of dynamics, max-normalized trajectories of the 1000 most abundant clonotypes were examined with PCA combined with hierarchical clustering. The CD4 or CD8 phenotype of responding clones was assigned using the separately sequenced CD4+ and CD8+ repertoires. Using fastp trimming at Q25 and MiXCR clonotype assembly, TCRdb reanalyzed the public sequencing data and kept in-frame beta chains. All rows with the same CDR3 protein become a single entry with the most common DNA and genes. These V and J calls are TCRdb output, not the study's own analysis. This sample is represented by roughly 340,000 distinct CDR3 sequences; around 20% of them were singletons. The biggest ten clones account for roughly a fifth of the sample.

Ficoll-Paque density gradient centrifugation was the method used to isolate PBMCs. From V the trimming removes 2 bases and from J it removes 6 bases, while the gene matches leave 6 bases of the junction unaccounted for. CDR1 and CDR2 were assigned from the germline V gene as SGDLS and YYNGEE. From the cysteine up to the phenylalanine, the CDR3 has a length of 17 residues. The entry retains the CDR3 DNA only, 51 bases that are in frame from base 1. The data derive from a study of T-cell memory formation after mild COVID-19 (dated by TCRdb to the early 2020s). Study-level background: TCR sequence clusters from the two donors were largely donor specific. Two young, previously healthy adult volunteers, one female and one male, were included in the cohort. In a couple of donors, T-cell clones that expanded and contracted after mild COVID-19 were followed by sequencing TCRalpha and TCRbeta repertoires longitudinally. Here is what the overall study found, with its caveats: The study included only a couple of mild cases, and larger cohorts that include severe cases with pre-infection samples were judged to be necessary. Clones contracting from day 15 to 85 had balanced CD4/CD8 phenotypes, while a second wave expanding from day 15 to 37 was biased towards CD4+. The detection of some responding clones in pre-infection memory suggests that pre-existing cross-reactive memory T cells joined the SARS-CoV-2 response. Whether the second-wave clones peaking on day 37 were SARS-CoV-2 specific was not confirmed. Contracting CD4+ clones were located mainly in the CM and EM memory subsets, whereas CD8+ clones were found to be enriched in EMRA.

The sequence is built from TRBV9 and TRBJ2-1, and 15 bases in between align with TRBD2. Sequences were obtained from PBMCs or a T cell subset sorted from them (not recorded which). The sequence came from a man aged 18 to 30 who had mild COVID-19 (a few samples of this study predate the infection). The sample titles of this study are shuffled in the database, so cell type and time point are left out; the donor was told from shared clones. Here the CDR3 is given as CASSVRTSGGAGNEQFF. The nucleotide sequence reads TGTGCCAGCAGCGTGAGGACTAGCGGGGGGGCGGGCAATGAGCAGTTCTTC.